The source of this TCR beta chain is a study of spatial heterogeneity in lung cancer. About the research overall: Samples were donated by 72 untreated early-stage non-small cell lung cancer patients. PBMC samples from follow-up, where available, were sequenced a median of roughly two years after resection.

The CDR3 is 12 amino acids. V shed 6 bases and J shed 8 bases, with 10 bases lying between them. Indicated time point: blood at routine non-recurrence follow-up after resection. Material for sequencing was whole RNA from tumor, nontumor lung or frozen PBMC, left unsorted. This clonotype has at least ten counts. On each TCR cDNA molecule, a unique molecular identifier was present. MiXCR was run by TCRdb on the 5' RACE reads, yielding one entry per CDR3 protein. The sample yields 40,000 or so distinct CDR3 sequences, more than 9% seen once. The chain links TRBV12-3 or TRBV12-4 to TRBJ1-4, with no clear D. Material: PBMCs, obtained at follow-up. The source is a female donor with early-stage non-small cell lung cancer. The CDR3 spells CASSRKREKLFF. CDR3 DNA: TGTGCCAGCAGCCGTAAGCGAGAAAAACTGTTTTTT.